Below, 18 T cell receptor beta chains from the same sample are listed, as sequenced in a study of blood T cell repertoires in COVID-19. The repertoire was sequenced with immunoSEQ multiplex PCR; TCRdb's copy has only in-frame clones and lacks some. This sample has about 190,000 clones, with 90% found just once. The sample consisted of peripheral blood. All receptors derive from a man aged 50 to 60 with acute or convalescent COVID-19.

This clone has just a few counts. The rearrangement joins TRBV12-3 or TRBV12-4 to TRBJ1-5, with D hard to call. V was cut by 7 bases and J by 3 bases, with 7 bases left in between. This CDR3 region has 12 residues. As DNA, the CDR3 is TGTGCCAGCAAACGGGTCAATCAGCCCCAGCATTTT. Translation gives CASKRVNQPQHF.

The chain carries TRBV28 and TRBJ2-5; 7 positions match TRBD2. Looked up from germline, CDR1 is MDHEN and CDR2 is SYDVKM. The CDR3 runs to 15 residues. V was pared by 2 bases and J by 3 bases, with 6 bases of the junction left unmatched. The CDR3 DNA reads as TGTGCCAGCAGTTTAGGTGGAGGACTAGAAGAGACCCAGTACTTC. This codes for CASSLGGGLEETQYF.

This clone was seen only a few times. The chain uses TRBV5-6 and TRBJ1-6; TRBD1 might be the D (5 bases). The V end was cut by 0 bases, the J end by 5 bases, with 6 bases between. CDR1 is SGHDT, CDR2 YYEEEE, per germline. The CDR3 runs to 14 residues. For the CDR3, the DNA is TGTGCCAGCAGCTTGGCAGGGAATAATTCACCCCTCCACTTT. This sequence encodes CASSLAGNNSPLHF.

The chain is built from TRBV7-3 and TRBJ2-6; possibly TRBD1 for D (5 bases). This CDR3 has 14 amino acids. The V gene's germline CDR1 is SGHTA and CDR2 FQGTGA. Trimming stripped 6 bases from V and 1 base from J, with 7 bases between. CDR3 DNA sequence: TGTGCCAGCAGTTCAGGGTCTGGGGCCAACGTCCTGACTTTC. Its protein product is CASSSGSGANVLTF.

This sequence joins TRBV28 and TRBJ1-1; D unclear. The germline CDR1 and CDR2 sequences are MDHEN and SYDVKM. The CDR3 has 13 amino acids. The CDR3 region has the DNA TGTGCTACTAGGAGGGTTACGTACACTGAAGCTTTCTTT. Translated: CATRRVTYTEAFF.

The gene calls are TRBV10-3 and TRBJ2-2; D is possibly TRBD1 (5 bases). This CDR3 region has 16 residues. CDR1 is ENHRY and CDR2 is SYGVKD in the germline V gene. V lost 2 bases, J lost 3 bases, and 13 bases lay in between. The CDR3 DNA reads TGTGCCATCAGTGAGGGCCTTATCAGGGACACCGGGGAGCTGTTTTTT. As protein: CAISEGLIRDTGELFF.

This sequence joins TRBV29-1 and TRBJ1-1; TRBD1 aligns across 9 bases. This CDR3 region has 16 residues. Germline V gene data show CDR1 as SQVTM and CDR2 as ANQGSEA. V was clipped by 4 bases and J by 3 bases; unmatched bases: 12. This CDR3 is CSVGGAQGAQDTEAFF. The CDR3 DNA sequence: TGCAGCGTTGGGGGGGCACAGGGGGCGCAGGACACTGAAGCTTTCTTT.

The V call is TRBV10-3, the J call TRBJ1-6, with 8 bases identical to TRBD1. The germline V gene encodes CDR1 ENHRY and CDR2 SYGVKD. CDR3 length: 16 residues. V lost 2 bases and J lost 7; bases outside the gene matches: 7. For the CDR3, the DNA is TGTGCCATCAGTGAGCCCCAGGGGGCGCGGAATTCACCCCTCCACTTT. This encodes CAISEPQGARNSPLHF.

The chain is built from TRBV27 and TRBJ1-3; D remains unclear. V was trimmed by 3 bases and J by 0 bases, leaving 6 bases between them. The CDR3 spans 14 residues. Looked up from germline, CDR1 is MNHEY and CDR2 is SMNVEV (reference sequence). The CDR3 protein is CASSLSYSGNTIYF. The CDR3 region has the DNA TGTGCCAGCAGTTTGAGTTACTCTGGAAACACCATATATTTT.

The V call is TRBV6-6, the J call TRBJ2-5; 8 nucleotides align to TRBD1. CDR1 and CDR2 (germline): MNHNY, SVGAGI (reference sequence). The CDR3 is 14 residues long. V lost 5 bases, J lost 3 bases, and 5 bases stayed unmatched. The CDR3 sequence is CASSNGQGKETQYF. The DNA of the CDR3 is TGTGCCAGCAGTAACGGACAGGGAAAAGAGACCCAGTACTTC.

The chain carries TRBV12-3 or TRBV12-4 and TRBJ1-1; a possible D gene is TRBD1 (6 bases). The CDR3 runs to 11 residues. The V and J ends lost 3 bases and 10 bases respectively, with 9 bases between them. For the CDR3, the DNA is TGTGCCAGCAGTTTGGTGGGGGCAGCTTTCTTT. It specifies CASSLVGAAFF.

The rearrangement uses TRBV7-2 and TRBJ1-4, with 10 bases that match TRBD1. V trimming: 5 bases; J trimming: 6 bases; junction bases outside the gene matches: 6. CDR1 and CDR2 (germline): SGHTA, FQGNSA. The CDR3 loop spans 15 amino acids. The CDR3 DNA follows: TGTGCCAGCAGCCGCCTGACAGGGGGCTATGAAAAACTGTTTTTT. The encoded protein is CASSRLTGGYEKLFF.

The chain has TRBV18 and TRBJ2-3; 14 bases are a match to TRBD2. Germline V gene sequence: CDR1 KGHSH, CDR2 LQKENI. The CDR3 runs 18 residues. V was clipped by 6 bases and J by 5 bases; unmatched bases: 13. The CDR3 coding sequence is TGTGCCAGCTCTCTTCGACTAGCGGGGGGGCGGACGGTAGATACGCAGTATTTT. Protein sequence: CASSLRLAGGRTVDTQYF. Based on the CDR3 plus reference TRBV18 and TRBJ2-3, the full variable domain is NAGVMQNPRHLVRRRGQEARLRCSPMKGHSHVYWYRQLPEEGLKFMVYLQKENIIDESGMPKERFSAEFPKEGPSILRIQQVVRGDSAAYFCASSLRLAGGRTVDTQYFGPGTRLTVL.

The rearrangement uses TRBV9 and TRBJ2-3; 8 positions agree with TRBD2. The germline CDR1 and CDR2 sequences are SGDLS and YYNGEE. V lost 0 bases to trimming and J lost 7 bases; unmatched junction nucleotides: 4. This CDR3 region has 14 residues. CDR3 residues: CASSVAGGLHTQYF. The CDR3 DNA reads TGTGCCAGCAGCGTAGCGGGGGGGTTGCATACGCAGTATTTT.

CDR3 amino acids: CASSLANRGTEAFF. In DNA, the CDR3 is TGTGCCAGCAGCTTGGCCAACCGGGGGACTGAAGCTTTCTTT. V is TRBV5-4 and J is TRBJ1-1; maybe TRBD1 (5 bases). Trimming took off 0 bases at V and 5 bases at J, with 11 bases between the two ends. The CDR3 extends over 14 amino acids. Germline V lookup: CDR1 SGHNT, CDR2 YYREEE (reference sequence). The full variable domain, its missing parts supplied by reference TRBV5-4 and TRBJ1-1, is ETGVTQSPTHLIKTRGQQVTLRCSSQSGHNTVSWYQQALGQGPQFIFQYYREEENGRGNFPPRFSGLQFPNYSSELNVNALELDDSALYLCASSLANRGTEAFFGQGTRLTVV.

The genes are TRBV7-9 and TRBJ1-4; 7 nucleotides match TRBD1. Germline lookup yields CDR1 SEHNR and CDR2 FQNEAQ (reference sequence). With V trimmed by 4 bases and J by 2 bases, 4 bases remained unmatched. The CDR3 is 15 residues long. DNA for the CDR3: TGTGCCAGCAGCTCACCGGGACAGACTAATGAAAAACTGTTTTTT. Its translation is CASSSPGQTNEKLFF.

This clone showed up just once. The rearrangement joins TRBV30 to TRBJ1-4; TRBD1 matches at 8 bases. The CDR3 totals 17 residues. J gave up 8 bases and V 3 bases, and 17 bases lay outside the gene matches. Germline V gives CDR1 GTSNPN, CDR2 SVGIG (reference sequence). CDR3 region: CAWRALLQGARGEKLFF. DNA for the CDR3: TGTGCCTGGAGGGCACTACTCCAGGGGGCGCGAGGAGAAAAACTGTTTTTT.

The chain carries TRBV28 and TRBJ2-1; 15 bases agree with TRBD2. J was trimmed by 7 bases and V by 4 bases; bases with no gene match: 5. This CDR3 is built from 16 residues. The germline CDR1 and CDR2 sequences are MDHEN and SYDVKM. CDR3 amino acids: CASSSRTSGRANEQFF. In DNA, the CDR3 is TGTGCCAGCAGTTCCAGGACTAGCGGGAGGGCTAATGAGCAGTTCTTC.